The clone carrying this TCR beta chain was detected once. Its antigen is undetermined. Amplified regions were TCR beta CDR3 sequences from RNA transcripts. Researchers ran a first-round RT-PCR on the TCR CDR3 using the HTBI primer set. One entry per CDR3 protein, called by TCRdb with MiXCR from the multiplex PCR reads. The repertoire includes 660,000 or so distinct CDR3 sequences, approximately 42% of them detected once, and roughly 6.5% sits in the top ten. The sample belongs to a study of T cells in Graves' hyperthyroidism and ophthalmopathy. Broader study findings: Within blood appeared most thyroid clonotypes that had expanded above 0.001.

This CDR3 spans 17 amino acids. The J segment lost 0 bases and the V segment lost 7 bases, leaving 7 bases of the junction unmatched. Germline-derived CDR1 and CDR2 are LGHNA and YNFKEQ. V usage is TRBV4-2 and J usage is TRBJ2-6; 9 bases line up with TRBD1. The TCR sequence derives from an adult man with Graves' disease, either hyperthyroidism or ophthalmopathy (not recorded which). Sequenced material: peripheral blood or thyroid tissue (not recorded which). The CDR3 is CASNTDRGYSGANVLTF. The CDR3 DNA follows: TGTGCCAGCAACACTGACAGGGGGTACTCTGGGGCCAACGTCCTGACTTTC.